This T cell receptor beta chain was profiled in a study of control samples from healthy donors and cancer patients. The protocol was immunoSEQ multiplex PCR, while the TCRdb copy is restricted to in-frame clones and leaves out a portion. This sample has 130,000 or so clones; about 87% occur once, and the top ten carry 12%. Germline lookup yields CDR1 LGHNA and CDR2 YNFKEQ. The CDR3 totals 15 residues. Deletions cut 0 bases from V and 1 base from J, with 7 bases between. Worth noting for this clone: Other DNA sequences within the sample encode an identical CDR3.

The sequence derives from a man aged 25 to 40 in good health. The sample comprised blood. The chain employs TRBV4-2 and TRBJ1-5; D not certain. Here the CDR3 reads CASSQDRGSNQPQHF. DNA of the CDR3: TGTGCCAGCAGCCAAGATAGAGGGAGCAATCAGCCCCAGCATTTT.